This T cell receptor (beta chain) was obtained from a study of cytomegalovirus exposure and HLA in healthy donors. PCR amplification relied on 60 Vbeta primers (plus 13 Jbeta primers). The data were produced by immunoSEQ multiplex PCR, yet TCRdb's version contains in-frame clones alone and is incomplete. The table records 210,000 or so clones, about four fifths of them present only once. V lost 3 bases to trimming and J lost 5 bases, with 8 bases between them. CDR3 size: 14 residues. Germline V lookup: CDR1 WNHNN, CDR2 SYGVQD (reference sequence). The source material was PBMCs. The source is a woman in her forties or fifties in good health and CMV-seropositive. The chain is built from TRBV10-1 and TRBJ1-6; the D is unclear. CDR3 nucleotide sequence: TGCGCCAGCAGTGAAGGCGACAATAATTCACCCCTCCACTTT. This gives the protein CASSEGDNNSPLHF.